A single sample is the source of the 27 T cell receptor beta chains below, sequenced in a study of blood T cells in healthy people across ages. Together with a sample-barcoded 5' primer, a J-beta primer mix was included in a second PCR lasting roughly 7 to 11 cycles. TCRdb re-derived calls from the 5' RACE reads in MiXCR, one entry per CDR3 protein. The repertoire holds fewer than 950,000 distinct CDR3 sequences, with 50% to 65% as singletons. The specimen was blood. All receptors come from a man at least 80 years old in good health.

CDR3: CASSPRGPLGGYTF. The CDR3, as DNA: TGTGCCAGCAGCCCCAGGGGCCCGTTGGGGGGCTACACCTTC. The rearrangement joins TRBV12-3 or TRBV12-4 to TRBJ1-2; a weak D match, TRBD1 (6 bases). Trimming removed 6 bases from V and 8 bases from J, with 19 bases in between. This CDR3 is built from 14 residues.

The rearrangement joins TRBV12-3 or TRBV12-4 to TRBJ2-3; 7 nucleotides agree with TRBD1. The CDR3 loop spans 11 amino acids. V lost 3 bases, J lost 14 bases, and 5 bases stayed unmatched. CDR3 nucleotide sequence: TGTGCCAGCAGTTTCGGGACAGACGCGTATTTT. This sequence encodes CASSFGTDAYF.

Remarks on this clonotype: Mismatch with germline at one junction end may stem from a read error. The rearrangement joins TRBV10-3 to TRBJ2-1, with 10 bases lining up with TRBD1. Germline assignment: CDR1 ENHRY and CDR2 SYGVKD. This CDR3 contains 16 residues. CDR3 nucleotide sequence: TGTGCCCTCAGTGAGTCGAGGGACAGGGGATCCCATGAGCAGTTCTTC. This encodes CALSESRDRGSHEQFF.

This clonotype was detected ten times or more. This CDR3 is CASSLEGGAKNIQYF. CDR3 nucleotide sequence: TGCGCCAGCAGCTTGGAGGGGGGGGCCAAAAACATTCAGTACTTC. The chain couples TRBV5-1 to TRBJ2-4, with TRBD2 as a possible D gene (7 bases). This CDR3 contains 15 residues. With 0 bases removed from V and 1 base from J, the gap between germline ends came to 8 bases. Germline V gene data show CDR1 as SGHRS and CDR2 as YFSETQ.

This clonotype was recorded a few times. V gene TRBV25-1 combines with J gene TRBJ2-1; the D call may be TRBD1 or TRBD2 (6 bases each). TRBJ2-7 matches the DNA end more closely, so the J call is doubtful. Germline CDR1 reads MGHDK; CDR2 reads SYGVNS. There are 15 residues in the CDR3. CDR3 region: CASSESGGSYNEQYF. In DNA, the CDR3 is TGTGCCAGCAGTGAATCCGGGGGCTCCTACAATGAGCAGTACTTC.

The chain joins TRBV6-2 or TRBV6-3 to TRBJ2-1; 7 bases match TRBD2. V trimming: 6 bases; J trimming: 2 bases; junction bases outside the gene matches: 4. There are 14 residues in the CDR3. Per germline, CDR1 MNHEY and CDR2 SVGEGT. The CDR3 protein is CASRPSGPYNEQFF. As DNA, the CDR3 is TGTGCCAGCAGACCTAGCGGTCCCTACAATGAGCAGTTCTTC.

Here the CDR3 DNA reads TGTGCCAGCAGCTCTGGACTTAAAGCGGGACGGGGAGATACGCAGTATTTT. Its translation is CASSSGLKAGRGDTQYF. The chain has TRBV7-2 and TRBJ2-3; 7 bases agree with TRBD2. The CDR3 totals 17 residues. CDR1 and CDR2 from the germline V gene are SGHTA and FQGNSA. With V trimmed by 4 bases and J by 5 bases, 15 bases remained unmatched.

This chain connects TRBV15 to TRBJ1-2; D gene ambiguous. Germline CDR1 is LNHNV and CDR2 is YYDKDF (reference sequence). Between the trimmed V and J ends, which lost 0 bases and 1 base, there was a span of 6 bases. The CDR3 covers 14 residues. As DNA, the CDR3 is TGTGCCACCAGCAGAGAAGGAGTTAACTATGGCTACACCTTC. Protein: CATSREGVNYGYTF.

J is TRBJ1-4 and V is TRBV6-6, with D possibly TRBD1 on 5 matching bases. The ends were cut back, 6 bases at V and 8 bases at J, with 22 bases in the middle. This CDR3 is 16 amino acids long. The V gene's germline CDR1 is MNHNY and CDR2 SVGAGI (reference sequence). CDR3 DNA sequence: TGTGCCAGCAGCAAGTTAGGGGACGCGAGGGGCGAAAAACTGTTTTTT. Residues: CASSKLGDARGEKLFF.

This clonotype appeared once. The chain has TRBV7-2 and TRBJ2-4, with D possibly being TRBD1 (5 bases). The last part of the DNA fits TRBJ2-7 better; the J call may be wrong. The CDR3 is made up of 14 amino acids. Germline V gene sequence: CDR1 SGHTA, CDR2 FQGNSA. CDR3 sequence reads: CASSATGWSYEQYF. The CDR3 DNA is TGTGCCAGCAGCGCAACAGGTTGGTCCTACGAGCAGTACTTC.

A few counts support this clonotype. The chain links TRBV10-3 to TRBJ2-1; 7 bases are shared with TRBD1. From germline, CDR1 is ENHRY and CDR2 SYGVKD. V dropped 1 base and J dropped 7; count of bases not matched to a gene: 13. The CDR3 extends over 17 amino acids. The CDR3 bases are TGTGCCATCAGTGAGTTCCATCCGGACAGGCGCTCGAATGAGCAGTTCTTC. The encoded protein is CAISEFHPDRRSNEQFF.

The V and J genes are TRBV6-5 and TRBJ1-2; D might be TRBD1 (6 bases). Germline V gene lookup returns CDR1 MNHEY and CDR2 SVGAGI. The length of the CDR3 is 16 residues. The V end lost 2 bases, the J end lost 0 bases, and 13 bases lay between the germline ends. The CDR3 here is CASSYLGTFSNYGYTF. As DNA, the CDR3 is TGTGCCAGCAGTTACCTTGGGACATTCTCTAACTATGGCTACACCTTC.

The chain joins TRBV29-1 to TRBJ1-2; no firm D call. Per the germline V gene, CDR1 is SQVTM and CDR2 is ANQGSEA. This CDR3 comprises 13 residues. Trimming removed 7 bases at V and 3 bases at J, with 15 bases between. DNA of the CDR3: TGCAGCGAAGAGGCCCTTAGGGACTATGGCTACACCTTC. This codes for CSEEALRDYGYTF.

The rearrangement links TRBV2 to TRBJ2-3; D unclear. This CDR3 region has 17 residues. Germline V gene data show CDR1 as SNHLY and CDR2 as FYNNEI. V was shortened by 7 bases and J by 1 base, with 21 bases between the two germline ends. Here the CDR3 DNA reads TGTGCCAGCACCACCGGCAGCCCCCCCATTGGCACAGATACGCAGTATTTT. Translating gives CASTTGSPPIGTDTQYF.

The rearrangement links TRBV7-2 to TRBJ2-3; D gene unclear. The CDR3 is made up of 15 amino acids. V gave up 0 bases and J gave up 1 base, with 8 bases separating them. Germline CDR1 is SGHTA and CDR2 is FQGNSA. CDR3 region: CASSLALGRTDTQYF. In DNA form, the CDR3 reads TGTGCCAGCAGCTTAGCGCTGGGTCGCACAGATACGCAGTATTTT.

This rearrangement joins TRBV12-3 or TRBV12-4 to TRBJ1-5, with 9 bases fitting TRBD1. This CDR3 region has 17 residues. V shed 5 bases, J shed 6 bases, and the junction held 14 bases outside the gene matches. The CDR3 DNA follows: TGTGCCAGCAGTGACAGGGTCTTGACAGGGGGGGGTCAGCCCCAGCATTTT. As protein: CASSDRVLTGGGQPQHF.

The chain couples TRBV12-3 or TRBV12-4 to TRBJ1-1; D is possibly TRBD1 (6 bases). The CDR3 contains 18 residues. V lost 2 bases and J lost 4, with 23 bases in between. The CDR3 loop reads CASSLIRGGSRGGTEAFF. The CDR3 region has the DNA TGTGCCAGCAGTTTAATACGTGGAGGGTCCAGGGGCGGCACTGAAGCTTTCTTT.

The chain couples TRBV12-3 or TRBV12-4 to TRBJ2-1, with 7 nucleotides matching TRBD2. The CDR3 consists of 15 residues. V dropped 8 bases and J dropped 5; count of bases not matched to a gene: 12. In nucleotides, the CDR3 is TGTGCCAGCCGAAATCCCCGAGCGGGGAACAATGAGCAGTTCTTC. This sequence encodes CASRNPRAGNNEQFF.

This clonotype was picked up a small number of times. CDR3 protein: CATKKEEITGGYNEQFF. In DNA form, the CDR3 reads TGTGCCACCAAAAAGGAGGAAATAACAGGGGGCTACAATGAGCAGTTCTTC. The chain employs TRBV6-1 and TRBJ2-1; TRBD1 matches at 8 bases. Germline V lookup: CDR1 MNHNS, CDR2 SASEGT. CDR3 length equals 17 residues. V trimming: 10 bases; J trimming: 3 bases; junction bases outside the gene matches: 17.

CDR3 region: CAWSVGGYAYF. CDR3 sequence (DNA): TGTGCCTGGAGTGTCGGGGGATACGCGTATTTT. V is TRBV30 and J is TRBJ2-3, with D possibly being TRBD2 (6 bases). The V end lost 0 bases, the J end lost 14 bases, and 12 bases lay between the germline ends. This CDR3 comprises 11 residues. Germline V gene sequence: CDR1 GTSNPN, CDR2 SVGIG (reference sequence).

The sample holds a few counts of this clonotype. This chain joins TRBV20-1 and TRBJ2-7; the D gene is possibly TRBD1 (5 bases). Germline V gene data show CDR1 as DFQATT and CDR2 as SNEGSKA (reference sequence). The CDR3 is 13 residues long. Trimming took off 6 bases at V and 1 base at J, with 13 bases between the two ends. The CDR3 region has the DNA TGCAGTGCCACTTCAGGGCAATCCTACGAGCAGTACTTC. It codes for CSATSGQSYEQYF.

The rearrangement uses TRBV9 and TRBJ1-3; D remains ambiguous. Germline CDR1 and CDR2: SGDLS and YYNGEE. V was clipped by 3 bases and J by 0 bases, with 13 bases between them. The length of the CDR3 is 16 residues. The CDR3 DNA reads as TGTGCCAGCAGCGGATCCCGGCCAGGCTCTGGAAACACCATATATTTT. Its translation is CASSGSRPGSGNTIYF.

The chain is built from TRBV5-1 and TRBJ1-5; tentative D call: TRBD1 (5 bases). The V end was cut by 0 bases, the J end by 0 bases, with 7 bases between. Germline V CDR1 and CDR2: SGHRS, YFSETQ. The CDR3 has 15 residues. The CDR3 sequence: CASSLEGISNQPQHF. As DNA, the CDR3 is TGCGCCAGCAGCTTGGAGGGGATTAGCAATCAGCCCCAGCATTTT.

This rearrangement joins TRBV3-1 to TRBJ1-5; D is uncertain. Germline V CDR1 and CDR2: LGHDT, YNNKEL (reference sequence). Between the trimmed V and J ends, which lost 1 base and 1 base, there was a span of 5 bases. The CDR3 has 14 amino acids. The CDR3 reads CASSQVQSNQPQHF. CDR3 nucleotide sequence: TGTGCCAGCAGCCAAGTCCAGAGCAATCAGCCCCAGCATTTT.

This clonotype came up a few times. This chain joins TRBV4-2 and TRBJ1-2; possibly TRBD1 for D (6 bases). This CDR3 spans 15 amino acids. Trimming cost V 0 bases and J 7 bases, with 15 bases left between them. CDR1 LGHNA and CDR2 YNFKEQ come from the germline V gene. The CDR3 coding sequence is TGTGCCAGCAGCCAAGATGTGGGGGCGCGGGCTGGCTACACCTTC. This sequence encodes CASSQDVGARAGYTF.

The V gene is TRBV27, the J gene TRBJ2-7; D is possibly TRBD1 or TRBD2 (6 bases each). The DNA end is more similar to TRBJ2-5, so the J call may be wrong. The germline CDR1 and CDR2 sequences are MNHEY and SMNVEV (reference sequence). This CDR3 spans 14 amino acids. CDR3 DNA sequence: TGTGCCAGCAGTACCCTAGGGGGGCGCGCGACCCAGTACTTC. Amino acid sequence: CASSTLGGRATQYF.

This clonotype showed up just a few times. This chain connects TRBV28 to TRBJ2-3, with D unresolved. Germline CDR1 is MDHEN and CDR2 is SYDVKM. V lost 2 bases, J lost 4 bases, and 13 bases lay in between. This CDR3 is 15 amino acids long. CDR3 bases: TGTGCCAGCAGTTTAACTCCGGCGACCGCAGATACGCAGTATTTT. Translation: CASSLTPATADTQYF. The variable domain in full, completed from reference TRBV28 and TRBJ2-3, reads DVKVTQSSRYLVKRTGEKVFLECVQDMDHENMFWYRQDPGLGLRLIYFSYDVKMKEKGDIPEGYSVSREKKERFSLILESASTNQTSMYLCASSLTPATADTQYFGPGTRLTVL.